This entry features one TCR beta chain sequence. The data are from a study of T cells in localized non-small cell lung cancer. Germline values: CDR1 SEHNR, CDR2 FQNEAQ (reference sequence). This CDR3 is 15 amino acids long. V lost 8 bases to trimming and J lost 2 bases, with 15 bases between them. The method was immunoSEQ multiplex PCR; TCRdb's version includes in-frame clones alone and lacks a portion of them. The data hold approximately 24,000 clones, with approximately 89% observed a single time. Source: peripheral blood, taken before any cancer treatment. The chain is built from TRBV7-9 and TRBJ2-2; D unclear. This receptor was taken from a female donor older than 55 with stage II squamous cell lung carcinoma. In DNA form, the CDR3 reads TGTGCCAGCTCCATTGCAGGCCCTAACACCGGGGAGCTGTTTTTT. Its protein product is CASSIAGPNTGELFF.